Listed here is a single T cell receptor beta chain. Naivety among CD8 cells was defined by CD45RO negativity and positive CCR7 selection, thereby excluding terminally differentiated effector memory CD45RA+ cells. Nashville, Tennessee was home to all donors, who were Caucasian adults. This sample was included in a study of shared clonotypes between healthy human individuals. In the study overall: A couple of female and a few male donors aged 18 to 49 were enrolled.

The CDR3 runs to 11 residues. V lost 7 bases and J 6 bases, leaving 9 bases between the germline ends. Germline V CDR1 and CDR2: SGDLS, YYNGEE. Genomic DNA of every subset was divided equally among multiple immunoSEQ plates. Sequencing used immunoSEQ multiplex PCR; TCRdb keeps in-frame clones, though not all of them. The sample includes 500,000 to 700,000 clones, around 96% seen only once; the top ten take about 0.11%. The sequence came from a woman aged 30 to 39 in good health. Sample: naive CD8+ T cells sorted from blood. The chain uses TRBV9 and TRBJ2-3; the D gene is possibly TRBD1 (6 bases). CDR3 in amino acids: CASSGVDTQYF. In DNA, the CDR3 is TGTGCCAGCTCAGGGGTGGATACGCAGTATTTT.